The 19 T cell receptor beta chains in this list originate from one sample, sequenced in a study of T cell clonality in common variable immunodeficiency. Measured with immunoSEQ multiplex PCR; TCRdb has only the in-frame clones, and not every one. The specimen has tens of thousands of clones, none found just once. The sequencing sample was made of peripheral blood mononuclear cells. These receptors were collected from a person aged 18 to 70 in good health.

Regarding this clone: From the germline J gene comes the end of the CDR3, since the read stops 3 residues before it. The chain links TRBV29-1 to TRBJ2-3; a possible D gene is TRBD2 (6 bases). Germline V lookup: CDR1 SQVTM, CDR2 ANQGSEA. V shed 8 bases and J shed 6 bases, with 12 bases lying between them. This CDR3 contains 11 residues. The CDR3 here is CSPVSGDTQYF. The CDR3 bases that were read are TGCAGCCCTGTCAGCGGGGATACG.

This clone was detected many times. The read is 3 residues too short to cover the CDR3 end, so that end is filled in from the germline J gene. The chain carries TRBV30 and TRBJ2-7; D uncertain. Germline values: CDR1 GTSNPN, CDR2 SVGIG (reference sequence). CDR3 size: 13 residues. V lost 1 base and J 3 bases, leaving 10 bases between the germline ends. The CDR3 DNA, read in part, is TGTGCCTGGAGTGAGCTAGTTAGCTACGAG. It codes for CAWSELVSYE. The full CDR3 is CAWSELVSYEQYF.

The table lists this clone with many counts. The read ends 3 residues shy of where the CDR3 ends; the end is completed using the germline J gene. This sequence joins TRBV7-8 and TRBJ2-3, with 7 nucleotides matching TRBD2. The CDR3 has 14 residues. CDR1 and CDR2 from the germline V gene are SGHVS and FQNEAQ. Trimming cost V 5 bases and J 4 bases; bases outside gene matches: 6. CDR3 region: CASSRGLGADTQYF. CDR3 DNA (partial): TGTGCCAGCAGCCGCGGACTAGGCGCAGATACG.

This clone was seen ten or more times. From the germline J gene comes the end of the CDR3, since the read stops 3 residues before it. The chain combines TRBV12-3 or TRBV12-4 with TRBJ2-3; D is perhaps TRBD1 (5 bases). V dropped 0 bases and J dropped 5 bases, with 9 bases sitting between them. There are 14 residues in the CDR3. CDR3 loop: CASSLARGQDTQYF. CDR3 bases read: TGTGCCAGCAGTTTAGCCAGAGGACAAGATACG.

This clone was detected many times. The read ends 3 residues shy of where the CDR3 ends; the end is completed using the germline J gene. The V call is TRBV7-2, the J call TRBJ1-6, with a weak D call TRBD1 (6 bases). This CDR3 has 15 amino acids. CDR1 is SGHTA and CDR2 is FQGNSA in the germline V gene. The CDR3 loop is CASSSQAGAGVTLHF. The CDR3 bases that were read are TGTGCCAGCAGCTCTCAGGCAGGGGCCGGGGTGACC.

On this clone itself: Read data end 3 residues before the CDR3 end; the end is taken from the germline J gene. The V call is TRBV20-1, the J call TRBJ1-1, with D uncertain. CDR3 size: 12 residues. CDR1 and CDR2 from the germline V gene are DFQATT and SNEGSKA (reference sequence). This CDR3 reads CSAPHRAKGAFF. The covered CDR3 bases are TGCAGTGCCCCCCATAGGGCCAAAGGG.

In this sample, this clone turned up a few times. The read stops 3 residues short of the end of the CDR3; the missing end is completed from the germline J gene. V usage is TRBV20-1 and J usage is TRBJ1-2, with a weak D call TRBD1 (5 bases). Trimming removed 1 base at V and 3 bases at J, with 12 bases between. Per germline, CDR1 DFQATT and CDR2 SNEGSKA (reference sequence). The CDR3 covers 14 residues. CDR3 bases read: TGCAGTGCTAGAGTCTCAGGGTCCCACTATGGC. Protein: CSARVSGSHYG. The full CDR3 protein reads CSARVSGSHYGYTF.

This clone was detected many times. Read data end 3 residues before the CDR3 end; the end is taken from the germline J gene. The V gene is TRBV7-2, the J gene TRBJ1-1; D might be TRBD1 (5 bases). This CDR3 is built from 14 residues. The ends were cut back, 5 bases at V and 6 bases at J, with 16 bases in the middle. Germline V gives CDR1 SGHTA, CDR2 FQGNSA. The CDR3 loop reads CASSPPSGIPEAFF. The covered CDR3 bases are TGTGCCAGCAGCCCACCTTCAGGGATACCTGAA.

This clone was found many times. The CDR3 end lies 3 residues beyond the end of the read and is filled in from the germline J gene. J is TRBJ1-2 and V is TRBV5-4; 7 bases fit TRBD1. With 2 bases clipped from V and 4 bases from J, the junction kept 8 bases outside the gene matches. The CDR3 runs 15 residues. Per germline, CDR1 SGHNT and CDR2 YYREEE (reference sequence). CDR3 residues: CASSLGDRSPYGYTF. The sequenced CDR3 bases are TGTGCCAGCAGCTTAGGGGACAGATCCCCCTATGGC.

There are many counts of this clone. The CDR3 end is not reached by the read, which stops 3 residues before it; the germline J gene fills it in. The V gene is TRBV18, the J gene TRBJ2-5; D remains ambiguous. From germline, CDR1 is KGHSH and CDR2 LQKENI. This CDR3 is built from 17 residues. The V end was cut by 4 bases, the J end by 0 bases, with 18 bases between. This chain's CDR3 is CASSRPDNPQYQETQYF. Incomplete CDR3 DNA: TGTGCCAGCTCACGACCTGACAATCCCCAGTACCAAGAGACC.

This clone was seen repeatedly, ten times or more. CDR3 loop: CSAGGAPTKNIQYF. The part of the CDR3 DNA that was read is TGCAGCGCGGGCGGGGCTCCGACCAAAAACATT. The chain couples TRBV29-1 to TRBJ2-4, with a weak D call TRBD2 (6 bases). The CDR3 goes on 3 residues after the read ends, and that part is filled in from the germline J gene. The CDR3 has 14 amino acids. With 7 bases removed from V and 2 bases from J, the gap between germline ends came to 15 bases. CDR1 SQVTM and CDR2 ANQGSEA come from the germline V gene. Drawing the rest from reference TRBV29-1 and TRBJ2-4, the complete variable domain is SAVISQKPSRDICQRGTSLTIQCQVDSQVTMMFWYRQQPGQSLTLIATANQGSEATYESGFVIDKFPISRPNLTFSTLTVSNMSPEDSSIYLCSAGGAPTKNIQYFGAGTRLSVL.

Points on this clone: The CDR3 end lies 3 residues beyond the end of the read and is filled in from the germline J gene. V usage is TRBV30 and J usage is TRBJ2-5; TRBD1 matches at 7 bases. CDR3 size: 14 residues. The trim removed 0 bases at V and 0 bases at J, leaving 1 base unmatched. CDR1 is GTSNPN and CDR2 is SVGIG in the germline V gene (reference sequence). CDR3 protein: CAWSVDRDQETQYF. The CDR3 DNA, read in part, is TGTGCCTGGAGTGTCGACAGGGACCAAGAGACC.

A few counts support this clone. Coverage ceases 3 residues before the CDR3 finishes, and the germline J gene fills in the end. The chain recombines TRBV13 with TRBJ1-4; D possibly corresponds to TRBD1 (5 bases). There are 16 residues in the CDR3. The germline CDR1 and CDR2 sequences are PRHDT and FYEKMQ (reference sequence). The CDR3 region is CASSLAYLAGANVLFF. CDR3 bases read: TGTGCCAGCAGCTTAGCCTACTTGGCTGGGGCCAACGTA.

This clone has a count of ten or more. The read ends 3 residues early relative to the CDR3; the germline J gene fills the gap. The rearrangement joins TRBV5-4 to TRBJ2-2, with D maybe TRBD1 (6 bases). CDR3 length: 15 amino acids. Germline CDR1 and CDR2: SGHNT and YYREEE (reference sequence). The V and J ends lost 5 bases and 0 bases respectively, with 11 bases between them. The CDR3 reads CASRRTAANTGELFF. Partial CDR3 DNA: TGTGCCAGCAGACGGACAGCCGCGAACACCGGGGAG.

This clone has a count of ten or more. The read falls 3 residues short of the CDR3 end, and the missing part is taken from the germline J gene. V is TRBV7-2 and J is TRBJ2-7; D unresolved. CDR3 length: 12 residues. Germline-derived CDR1 and CDR2 are SGHTA and FQGNSA. V was trimmed by 5 bases and J by 2 bases, leaving 7 bases between them. CDR3 protein: CASSPSTYEQYF. The CDR3 bases that were read are TGTGCCAGCAGCCCTAGTACCTACGAG.

This clone was seen ten or more times. The CDR3 goes on 3 residues after the read ends, and that part is filled in from the germline J gene. This sequence joins TRBV14 and TRBJ1-2; D not certain. Germline values: CDR1 SGHDN, CDR2 FVKESK. This CDR3 is 12 amino acids long. The V end lost 0 bases, the J end lost 4 bases, and 3 bases lay between the germline ends. CDR3 loop: CASSQDLYGYTF. Partial CDR3 DNA: TGTGCCAGCAGCCAAGATCTCTATGGC.

This clone has a count of ten or more. The CDR3 goes on 3 residues after the read ends, and that part is filled in from the germline J gene. The chain carries TRBV20-1 and TRBJ2-5; possibly TRBD1 for D (5 bases). Looked up from germline, CDR1 is DFQATT and CDR2 is SNEGSKA (reference sequence). This CDR3 has 11 residues. Trimming removed 6 bases from V and 5 bases from J, with 10 bases in between. The sequenced CDR3 bases are TGCAGTGCCCACAGGAAGGAGACC. This translates into CSAHRKET. The CDR3, in full, reads CSAHRKETQYF.

As to this clone: The read finishes 3 residues shy of the CDR3 end, and the germline J gene is used to complete it. J is TRBJ2-1 and V is TRBV20-1; 12 positions match TRBD2. Per germline, CDR1 DFQATT and CDR2 SNEGSKA (reference sequence). CDR3 length equals 16 residues. J gave up 4 bases and V 7 bases, and 11 bases lay outside the gene matches. The part of the CDR3 DNA that was read is TGCAGTGTACCAATCGGACTAGCGGGGATTTACAATGAG. Its protein is CSVPIGLAGIYNE. The whole CDR3 protein reads CSVPIGLAGIYNEQFF.

This clone was observed many times. The read falls 3 residues short of the CDR3 end, and the missing part is taken from the germline J gene. The V call is TRBV4-1, the J call TRBJ2-3; D may be TRBD2 (6 bases). The CDR3 extends over 15 amino acids. CDR1 MGHRA and CDR2 YSYEKL come from the germline V gene. CDR3 sequence reads: CASSQDLGRDFAQYF. The sequenced CDR3 bases are TGCGCCAGCAGCCAAGACCTTGGCAGGGACTTTGCG.